This T cell receptor beta chain derives from a study of blood T cell repertoires in COVID-19. As for the study in general: Whether acute or convalescent, the COVID-19 samples came from the United States, Italy and Spain. The analysed material was cDNA or gDNA that came from T cells, B-cell-depleted T cells, or PBMCs.

In the authors' methods: Estimated nucleated cell counts came from reference gene primer amplification. Libraries were prepared by immunoSEQ multiplex PCR; TCRdb keeps only in-frame clonotypes and omits some of them. The DNA was the basis for D and trimming; V, J and clone size are from that table. Of some 310,000 clones listed, around nine tenths are singletons. The CDR3 sequence is 14 residues long. CDR1 and CDR2 from the germline V gene are MGHDK and SYGVNS. V lost 4 bases and J lost 5; bases outside the gene matches: 7. The clonotype comes from a man between 50 and 59 years old with active or convalescent COVID-19. The sample was peripheral blood. This rearrangement joins TRBV25-1 to TRBJ1-1; 7 bases map to TRBD1. The CDR3 protein is CASSGSRGQTEAFF. In nucleotides, the CDR3 is TGTGCCAGCAGTGGCTCTCGGGGACAGACTGAAGCTTTCTTT.